This T cell receptor beta chain came from a study of T cell repertoires in cytomegalovirus infection. In the study overall: CMV infection together with matching HLA type was indicated by public TCR beta signatures.

In regard to this clonotype: Its matching antigen is unknown.

Findings and caveats of the study: Cumulated frequencies of public TCR beta families served to identify carriers of CMV plus the relevant HLA. HLA-C-restricted CMV-specific TCR beta clonotypes were dominant in the ex vivo response.

TCRdb re-called the reads through MiXCR, storing one row per CDR3 protein. The sample carries fewer than 1,000,000 distinct CDR3 sequences, roughly 31% recorded once. Here the sequenced sample was cultured CD8+ T cells from PBMCs, taken from culture after CMV antigen stimulation. This TCR came from a human donor in good health (CMV status not recorded). Some clones in this sample may be carry-over from other donors' samples.

CDR3 residues: CSARLGDSSTDTQYF. As DNA, the CDR3 is TGCAGTGCTAGACTGGGGGACTCTAGCACAGATACGCAGTATTTT. The chain joins TRBV20-1 to TRBJ2-3; tentative D call: TRBD2 (6 bases). The germline V gene has CDR1 DFQATT and CDR2 SNEGSKA (reference sequence). Trimming removed 2 bases at V and 0 bases at J, with 12 bases between. This CDR3 region has 15 residues.